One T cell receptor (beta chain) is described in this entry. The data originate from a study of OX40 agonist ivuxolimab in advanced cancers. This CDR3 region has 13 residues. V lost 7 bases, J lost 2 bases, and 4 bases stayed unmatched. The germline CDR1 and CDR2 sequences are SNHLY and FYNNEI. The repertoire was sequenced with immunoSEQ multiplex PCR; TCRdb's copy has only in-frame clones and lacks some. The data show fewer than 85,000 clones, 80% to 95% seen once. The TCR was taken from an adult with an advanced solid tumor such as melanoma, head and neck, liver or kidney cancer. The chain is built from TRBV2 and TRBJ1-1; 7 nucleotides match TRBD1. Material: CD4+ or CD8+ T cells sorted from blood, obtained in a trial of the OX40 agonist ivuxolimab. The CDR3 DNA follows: TGTGCCAGCAAAAGGGACAGTAACACTGAAGCTTTCTTT. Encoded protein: CASKRDSNTEAFF. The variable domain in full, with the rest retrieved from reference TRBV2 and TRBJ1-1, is EPEVTQTPSHQVTQMGQEVILRCVPISNHLYFYWYRQILGQKVEFLVSFYNNEISEKSEIFDDQFSVERPDGSNFTLKIRSTKLEDSAMYFCASKRDSNTEAFFGQGTRLTVV.